This TCR beta chain appears in the sequencing data of a study of T cell responses to AZD1222 COVID-19 vaccine. Study-wide findings and caveats: Compared with day 0, the breadth and depth of the Spike-specific TCR repertoire rose significantly after two doses of AZD1222. Vaccine-related CD4 TCRs covered spike, predominating at 160-218 and 743-854.

CDR1 and CDR2 (germline): SGHNT, YYREEE (reference sequence). V dropped 4 bases and J dropped 8 bases, with 18 bases sitting between them. There are 14 residues in the CDR3. Generated by immunoSEQ multiplex PCR, the TCRdb table keeps only in-frame clones and is missing some. Of some 200,000 clones in the sample, approximately 94% are singletons; the top ten hold 1.7%. In regard to this clone: Its matching antigen is unknown.

This receptor was obtained from an adult who received the MenACWY meningococcal vaccine as a control. The chain employs TRBV5-4 and TRBJ1-2, with D possibly TRBD1 on 6 matching bases. The source was peripheral blood, collected 28 days after the second dose of the MenACWY control vaccine. The CDR3, as DNA: TGTGCCAGCAGCGATCAGCTGGGGGCCCGCGGCTACACCTTC. It encodes CASSDQLGARGYTF.